Detailed here is one T cell receptor (beta chain). What it binds is not known. The data stem from a study of early T cells in non-severe SARS-CoV-2 infection. Study background: The authors sequenced bulk RNA from unsorted whole blood, leaving chains unpaired.

In germline, CDR1 is LGHNT, CDR2 FRNRAP. The V gene lost 4 bases and the J gene lost 4 bases, with 21 bases spanning the gap. This CDR3 contains 17 residues. Unique molecular identifiers tagged individual cDNA molecules. TCRdb itself ran the 5' RACE reads through MiXCR, one entry per CDR3 protein. The data show under 30,000 distinct CDR3 sequences, 4.5% seen once. Study outcomes and limitations: There was a bias toward anti-spike CD8 responses in VDJdb matching, which missed private and CD4 specificities.

The source of this sequence is an adult who was a healthcare worker with PCR-confirmed SARS-CoV-2 infection or an uninfected control (not recorded which). This chain joins TRBV12-5 and TRBJ2-3; no definite D call. The material sequenced was whole blood. CDR3 residues: CASGSANFDADPDTQYF. CDR3 in DNA: TGTGCTAGTGGTTCCGCAAATTTCGACGCCGACCCAGATACGCAGTATTTT.